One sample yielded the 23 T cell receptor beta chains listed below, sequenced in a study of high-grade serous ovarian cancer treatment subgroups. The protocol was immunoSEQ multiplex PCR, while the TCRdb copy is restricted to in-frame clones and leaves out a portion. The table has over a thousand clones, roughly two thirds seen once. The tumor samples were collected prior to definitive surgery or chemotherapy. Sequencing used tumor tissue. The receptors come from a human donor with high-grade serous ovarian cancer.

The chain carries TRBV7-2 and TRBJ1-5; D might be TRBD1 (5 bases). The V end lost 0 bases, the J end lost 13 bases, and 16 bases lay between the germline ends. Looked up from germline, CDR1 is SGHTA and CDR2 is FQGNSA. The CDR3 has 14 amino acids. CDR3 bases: TGTGCCAGCAGCTTAGCGGGGCTAAATCAGCAACAGCATTTT. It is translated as CASSLAGLNQQQHF.

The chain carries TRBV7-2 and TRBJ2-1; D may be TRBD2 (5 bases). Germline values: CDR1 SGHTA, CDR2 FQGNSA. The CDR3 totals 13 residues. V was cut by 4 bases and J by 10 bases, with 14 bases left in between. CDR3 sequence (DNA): TGTGCCAGCAGCTCCTACCGGACTGGGGAGCAGTTCTTC. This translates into CASSSYRTGEQFF.

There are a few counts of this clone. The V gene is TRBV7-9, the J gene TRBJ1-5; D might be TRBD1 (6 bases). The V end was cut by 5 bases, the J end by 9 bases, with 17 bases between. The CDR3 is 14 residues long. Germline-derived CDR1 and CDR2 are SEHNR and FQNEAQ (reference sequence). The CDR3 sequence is CASSLEGGSLPQHF. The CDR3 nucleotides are TGTGCCAGCAGCCTGGAAGGGGGATCTCTGCCCCAGCATTTT.

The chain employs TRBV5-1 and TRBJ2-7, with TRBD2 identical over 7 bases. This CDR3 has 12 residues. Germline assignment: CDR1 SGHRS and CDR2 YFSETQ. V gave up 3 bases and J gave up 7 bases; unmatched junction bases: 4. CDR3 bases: TGCGCCAGCAGCTCCGGGGGAGGGGAGCAGTACTTC. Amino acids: CASSSGGGEQYF. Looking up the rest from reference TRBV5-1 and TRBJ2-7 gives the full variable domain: KAGVTQTPRYLIKTRGQQVTLSCSPISGHRSVSWYQQTPGQGLQFLFEYFSETQRNKGNFPGRFSGRQFSNSRSEMNVSTLELGDSALYLCASSSGGGEQYFGPGTRLTVT.

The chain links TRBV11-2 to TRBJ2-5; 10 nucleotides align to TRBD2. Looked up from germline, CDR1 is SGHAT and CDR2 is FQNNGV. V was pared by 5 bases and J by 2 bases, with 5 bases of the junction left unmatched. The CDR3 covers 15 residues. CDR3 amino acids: CASSLGLAEQETQYF. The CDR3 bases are TGTGCCAGCAGCCTTGGACTAGCGGAGCAAGAGACCCAGTACTTC. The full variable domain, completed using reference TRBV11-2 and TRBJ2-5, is EAGVAQSPRYKIIEKRQSVAFWCNPISGHATLYWYQQILGQGPKLLIQFQNNGVVDDSQLPKDRFSAERLKGVDSTLKIQPAKLEDSAVYLCASSLGLAEQETQYFGPGTRLLVL.

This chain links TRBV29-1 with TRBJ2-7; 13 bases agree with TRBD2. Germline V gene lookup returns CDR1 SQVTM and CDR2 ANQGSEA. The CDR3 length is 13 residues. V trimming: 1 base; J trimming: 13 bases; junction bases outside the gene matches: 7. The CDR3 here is CSVEGTSGGPRYF. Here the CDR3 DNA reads TGCAGCGTTGAAGGGACTAGCGGGGGTCCCCGTTACTTC.

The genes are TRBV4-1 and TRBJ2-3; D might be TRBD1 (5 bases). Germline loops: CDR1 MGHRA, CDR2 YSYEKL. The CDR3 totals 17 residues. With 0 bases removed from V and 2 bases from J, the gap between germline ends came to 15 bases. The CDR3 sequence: CASSQDPGPALTDTQYF. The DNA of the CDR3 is TGCGCCAGCAGCCAAGATCCAGGGCCCGCTCTCACAGATACGCAGTATTTT.

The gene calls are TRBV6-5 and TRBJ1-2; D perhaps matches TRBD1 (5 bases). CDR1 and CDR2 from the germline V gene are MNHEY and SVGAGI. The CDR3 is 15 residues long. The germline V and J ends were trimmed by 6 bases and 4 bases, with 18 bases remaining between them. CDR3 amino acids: CASSETIRAPYGYTF. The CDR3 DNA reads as TGTGCCAGCAGCGAAACCATCAGGGCCCCCTATGGCTACACCTTC.

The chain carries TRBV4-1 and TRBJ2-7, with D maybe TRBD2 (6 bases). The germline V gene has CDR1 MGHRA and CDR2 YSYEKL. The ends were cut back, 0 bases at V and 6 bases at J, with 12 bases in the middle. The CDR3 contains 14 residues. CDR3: CASSQDLGLTEQYF. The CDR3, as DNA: TGCGCCAGCAGCCAAGATTTGGGACTTACCGAGCAGTACTTC.

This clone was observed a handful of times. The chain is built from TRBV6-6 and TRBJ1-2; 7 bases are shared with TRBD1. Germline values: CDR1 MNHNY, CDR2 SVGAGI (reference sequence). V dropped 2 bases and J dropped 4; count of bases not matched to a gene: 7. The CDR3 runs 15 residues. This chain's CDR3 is CASSYPTGYGYGYTF. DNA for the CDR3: TGTGCCAGCAGTTACCCGACAGGGTACGGCTATGGCTACACCTTC.

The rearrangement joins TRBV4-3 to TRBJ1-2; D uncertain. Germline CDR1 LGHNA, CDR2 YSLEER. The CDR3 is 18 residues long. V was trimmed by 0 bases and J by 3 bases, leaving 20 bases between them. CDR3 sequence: CASSQDWDASGGYYGYTF. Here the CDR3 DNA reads TGCGCCAGCAGCCAAGATTGGGATGCGTCAGGAGGGTACTATGGCTACACCTTC.

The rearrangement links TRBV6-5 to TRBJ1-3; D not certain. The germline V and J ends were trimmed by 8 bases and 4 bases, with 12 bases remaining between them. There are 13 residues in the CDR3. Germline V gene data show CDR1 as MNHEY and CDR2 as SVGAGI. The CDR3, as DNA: TGTGCCAGCTCTTCGAATCGGGGAAACACCATATATTTT. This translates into CASSSNRGNTIYF.

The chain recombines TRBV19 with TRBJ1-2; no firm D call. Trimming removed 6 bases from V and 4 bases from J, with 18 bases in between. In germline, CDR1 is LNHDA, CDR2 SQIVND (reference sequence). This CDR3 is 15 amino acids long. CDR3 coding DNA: TGTGCCAGTAGATCTCCGGGAGCCCGGGGCTATGGCTACACCTTC. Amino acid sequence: CASRSPGARGYGYTF.

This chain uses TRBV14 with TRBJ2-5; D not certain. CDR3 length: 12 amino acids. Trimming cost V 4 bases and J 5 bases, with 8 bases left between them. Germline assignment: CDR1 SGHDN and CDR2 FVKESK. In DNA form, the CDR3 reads TGTGCCAGCAGCCCCTCACCGGAGACCCAGTACTTC. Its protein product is CASSPSPETQYF.

CDR3 nucleotides: TGTGCCTGGAGGCTAAATATGAATGAGGCTTTCTTT. Translated: CAWRLNMNEAFF. The chain recombines TRBV30 with TRBJ1-1; unclear D gene. V dropped 3 bases and J dropped 11 bases, with 16 bases sitting between them. The CDR3 spans 12 residues. CDR1 and CDR2 (germline): GTSNPN, SVGIG (reference sequence).

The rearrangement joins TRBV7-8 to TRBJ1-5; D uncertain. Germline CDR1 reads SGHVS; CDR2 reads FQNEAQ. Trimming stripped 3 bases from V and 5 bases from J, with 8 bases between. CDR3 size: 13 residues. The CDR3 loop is CASSFDTYQPQHF. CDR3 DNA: TGTGCCAGCAGCTTCGACACCTATCAGCCCCAGCATTTT. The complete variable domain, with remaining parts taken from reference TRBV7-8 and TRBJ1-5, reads GAGVSQSPRYKVAKRGQDVALRCDPISGHVSLFWYQQALGQGPEFLTYFQNEAQLDKSGLPSDRFFAERPEGSVSTLKIQRTQQEDSAVYLCASSFDTYQPQHFGDGTRLSIL.

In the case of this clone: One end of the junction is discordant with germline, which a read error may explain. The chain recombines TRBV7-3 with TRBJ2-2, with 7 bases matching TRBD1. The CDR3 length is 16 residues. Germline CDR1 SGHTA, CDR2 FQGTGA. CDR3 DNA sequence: TGTGCCAGCACCTTATTGGGACAGACGAACACCGGGGAGCTGTTTTTT. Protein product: CASTLLGQTNTGELFF.

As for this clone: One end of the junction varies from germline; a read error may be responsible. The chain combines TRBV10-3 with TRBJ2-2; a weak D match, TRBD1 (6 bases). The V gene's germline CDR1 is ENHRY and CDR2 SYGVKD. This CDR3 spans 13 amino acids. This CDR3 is CAIRLKGHERAVF. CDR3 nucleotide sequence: TGTGCCATCAGACTGAAGGGACACGAAAGAGCTGTTTTT.

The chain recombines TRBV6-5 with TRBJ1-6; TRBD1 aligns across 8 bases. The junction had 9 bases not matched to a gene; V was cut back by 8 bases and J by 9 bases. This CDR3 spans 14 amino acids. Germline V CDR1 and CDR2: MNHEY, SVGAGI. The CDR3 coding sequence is TGTGCCAGCGGAATCGGGACAGGCCCTTCACCCCTCCACTTT. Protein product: CASGIGTGPSPLHF.

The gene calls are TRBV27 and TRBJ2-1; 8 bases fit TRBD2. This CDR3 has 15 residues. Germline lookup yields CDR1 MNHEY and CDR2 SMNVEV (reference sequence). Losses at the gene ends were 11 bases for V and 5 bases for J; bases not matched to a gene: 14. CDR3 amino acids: CAARERELNHNEQFF. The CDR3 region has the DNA TGTGCCGCAAGGGAGCGGGAGTTAAATCACAATGAGCAGTTCTTC.

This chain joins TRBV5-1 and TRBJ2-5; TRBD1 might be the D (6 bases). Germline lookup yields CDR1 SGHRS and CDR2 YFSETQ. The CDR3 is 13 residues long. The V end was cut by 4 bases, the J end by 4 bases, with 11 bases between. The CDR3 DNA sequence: TGCGCCAGCAGCATAACAGGGTTAGAGACCCAGTACTTC. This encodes CASSITGLETQYF.

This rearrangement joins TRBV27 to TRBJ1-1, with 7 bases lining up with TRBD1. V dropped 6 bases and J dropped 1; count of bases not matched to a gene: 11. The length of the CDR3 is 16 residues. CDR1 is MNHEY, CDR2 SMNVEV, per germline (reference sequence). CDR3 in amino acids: CASRISGRGPNTEAFF. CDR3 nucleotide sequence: TGTGCCAGCAGAATAAGTGGAAGGGGGCCGAACACTGAAGCTTTCTTT.

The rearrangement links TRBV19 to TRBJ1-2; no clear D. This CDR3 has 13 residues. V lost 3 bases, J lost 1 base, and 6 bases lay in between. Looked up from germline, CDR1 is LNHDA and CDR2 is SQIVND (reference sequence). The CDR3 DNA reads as TGTGCCAGTAGTATTTCTATTAACTATGGCTACACCTTC. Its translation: CASSISINYGYTF.